Following are 4 T cell receptor beta chains from one sample sequenced in a study of T cell responses to AZD1222 COVID-19 vaccine. Generated by immunoSEQ multiplex PCR, the TCRdb table keeps only in-frame clones and is missing some. This table holds around 180,000 clones, about nine tenths found once. The material sequenced was peripheral blood, taken on day 0 of AZD1222 vaccination. The receptor set was obtained from an adult in good health.

This chain joins TRBV6-1 and TRBJ1-3; no firm D call. The CDR3 extends over 13 amino acids. CDR1 and CDR2 from the germline V gene are MNHNS and SASEGT. V gave up 3 bases and J gave up 4 bases, with 7 bases separating them. The CDR3 DNA follows: TGTGCCAGCAGTGACGGGCTCGGAAACACCATATATTTT. Residues: CASSDGLGNTIYF.

V usage is TRBV19 and J usage is TRBJ2-7, with D unclear. This CDR3 is built from 14 residues. Germline CDR1 LNHDA, CDR2 SQIVND (reference sequence). Trimming removed 3 bases at V and 2 bases at J, with 11 bases between. The CDR3 loop is CASSIGLQAYEQYF. In nucleotides, the CDR3 is TGTGCCAGTAGTATTGGATTACAAGCCTACGAGCAGTACTTC. Variable domain in full (rest from reference TRBV19 and TRBJ2-7): DGGITQSPKYLFRKEGQNVTLSCEQNLNHDAMYWYRQDPGQGLRLIYYSQIVNDFQKGDIAEGYSVSREKKESFPLTVTSAQKNPTAFYLCASSIGLQAYEQYFGPGTRLTVT.

The V gene is TRBV2, the J gene TRBJ2-7; 8 positions agree with TRBD2. The germline V gene has CDR1 SNHLY and CDR2 FYNNEI. J lost 2 bases, V lost 2 bases, and 5 bases had no gene match. The CDR3 runs to 15 residues. This CDR3 reads CASSEFRGGAYEQYF. CDR3 in DNA: TGTGCCAGCAGTGAATTCCGGGGGGGGGCCTACGAGCAGTACTTC.

This clone was observed once. This rearrangement joins TRBV4-1 to TRBJ1-1; 8 bases map to TRBD1. Germline assignment: CDR1 MGHRA and CDR2 YSYEKL. The CDR3 spans 14 residues. The J segment lost 7 bases and the V segment lost 4 bases, leaving 8 bases of the junction unmatched. DNA for the CDR3: TGCGCCAGCAGCCTAGACCAGGGGGCGGTTGAAGCTTTCTTT. Translated, it gives CASSLDQGAVEAFF.